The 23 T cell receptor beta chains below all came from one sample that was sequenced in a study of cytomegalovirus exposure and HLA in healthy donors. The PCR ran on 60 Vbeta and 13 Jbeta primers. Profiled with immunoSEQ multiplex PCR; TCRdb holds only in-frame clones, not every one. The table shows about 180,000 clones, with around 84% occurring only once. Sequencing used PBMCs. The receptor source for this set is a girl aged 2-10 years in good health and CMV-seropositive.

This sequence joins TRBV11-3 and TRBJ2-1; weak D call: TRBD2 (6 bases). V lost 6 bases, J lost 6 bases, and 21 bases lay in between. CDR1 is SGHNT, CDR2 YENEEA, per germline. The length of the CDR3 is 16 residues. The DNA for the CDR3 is TGTGCCAGCAGTCCCTGGGAGGATTCGCCAATCAATGAGCAGTTCTTC. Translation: CASSPWEDSPINEQFF.

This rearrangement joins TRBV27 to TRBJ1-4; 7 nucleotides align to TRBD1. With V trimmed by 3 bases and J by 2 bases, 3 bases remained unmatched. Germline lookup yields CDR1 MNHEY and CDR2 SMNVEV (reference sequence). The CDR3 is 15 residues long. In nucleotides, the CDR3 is TGTGCCAGCAGTTTGAAGGGGGCGACTAATGAAAAACTGTTTTTT. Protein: CASSLKGATNEKLFF.

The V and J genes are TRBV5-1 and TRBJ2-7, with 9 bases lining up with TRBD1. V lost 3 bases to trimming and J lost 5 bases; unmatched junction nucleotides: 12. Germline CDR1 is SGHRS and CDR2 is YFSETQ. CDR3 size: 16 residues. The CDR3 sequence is CASSSLHRGRFHEQYF. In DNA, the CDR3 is TGCGCCAGCAGCTCACTACACAGGGGGCGCTTCCACGAGCAGTACTTC.

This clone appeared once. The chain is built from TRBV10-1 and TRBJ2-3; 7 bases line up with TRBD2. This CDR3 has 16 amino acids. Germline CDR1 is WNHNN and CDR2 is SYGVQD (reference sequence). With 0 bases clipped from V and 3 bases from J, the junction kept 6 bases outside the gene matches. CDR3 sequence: CASSESRSGATDTQYF. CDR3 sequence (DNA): TGCGCCAGCAGTGAGTCTCGGAGCGGGGCTACAGATACGCAGTATTTT.

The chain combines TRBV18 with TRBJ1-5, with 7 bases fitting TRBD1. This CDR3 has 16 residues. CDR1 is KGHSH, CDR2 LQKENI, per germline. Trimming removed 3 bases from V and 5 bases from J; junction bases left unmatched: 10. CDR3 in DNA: TGTGCCAGCTCACCTGACCGACAGGGCCCGTATCAGCCCCAGCATTTT. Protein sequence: CASSPDRQGPYQPQHF.

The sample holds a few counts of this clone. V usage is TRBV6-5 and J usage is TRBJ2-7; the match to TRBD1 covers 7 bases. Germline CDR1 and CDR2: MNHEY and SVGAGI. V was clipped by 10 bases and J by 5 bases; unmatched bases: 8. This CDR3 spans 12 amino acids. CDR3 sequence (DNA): TGTGCCACCCAACAGGGGAGCCACGAGCAGTACTTC. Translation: CATQQGSHEQYF.

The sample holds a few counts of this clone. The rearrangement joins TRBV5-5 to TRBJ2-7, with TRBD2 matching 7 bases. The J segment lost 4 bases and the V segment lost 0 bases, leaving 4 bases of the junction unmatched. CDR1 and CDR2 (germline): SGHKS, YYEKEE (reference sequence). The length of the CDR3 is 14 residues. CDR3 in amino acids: CASSLGTSAYEQYF. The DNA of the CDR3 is TGTGCCAGCAGCTTGGGAACTAGCGCGTACGAGCAGTACTTC.

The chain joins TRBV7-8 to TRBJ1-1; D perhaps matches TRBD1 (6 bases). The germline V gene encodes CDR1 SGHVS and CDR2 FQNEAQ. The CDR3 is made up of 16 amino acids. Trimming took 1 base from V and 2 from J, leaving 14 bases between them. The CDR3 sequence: CASSLGGGRRNTEAFF. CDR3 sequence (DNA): TGTGCCAGCAGCTTAGGCGGGGGGCGTAGAAACACTGAAGCTTTCTTT. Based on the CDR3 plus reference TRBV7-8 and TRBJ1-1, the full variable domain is GAGVSQSPRYKVAKRGQDVALRCDPISGHVSLFWYQQALGQGPEFLTYFQNEAQLDKSGLPSDRFFAERPEGSVSTLKIQRTQQEDSAVYLCASSLGGGRRNTEAFFGQGTRLTVV.

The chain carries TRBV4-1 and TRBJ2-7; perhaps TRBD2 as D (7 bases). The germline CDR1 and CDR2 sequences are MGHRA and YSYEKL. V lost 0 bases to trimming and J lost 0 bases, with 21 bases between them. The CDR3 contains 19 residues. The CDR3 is CASSQEGGGPGHFSYEQYF. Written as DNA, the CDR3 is TGCGCCAGCAGCCAAGAGGGGGGGGGCCCCGGACACTTCTCCTACGAGCAGTACTTC.

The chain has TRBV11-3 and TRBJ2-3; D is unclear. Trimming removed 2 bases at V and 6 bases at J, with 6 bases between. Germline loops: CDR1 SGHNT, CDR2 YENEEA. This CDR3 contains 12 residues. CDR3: CASSLWADTQYF. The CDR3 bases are TGTGCCAGCAGCTTATGGGCGGATACGCAGTATTTT.

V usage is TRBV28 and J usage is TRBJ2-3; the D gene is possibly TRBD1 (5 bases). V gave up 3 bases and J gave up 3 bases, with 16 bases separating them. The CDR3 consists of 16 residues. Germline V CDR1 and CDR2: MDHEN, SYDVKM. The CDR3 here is CASSFPPGMITDTQYF. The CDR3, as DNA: TGTGCCAGCAGTTTCCCGCCAGGGATGATAACAGATACGCAGTATTTT.

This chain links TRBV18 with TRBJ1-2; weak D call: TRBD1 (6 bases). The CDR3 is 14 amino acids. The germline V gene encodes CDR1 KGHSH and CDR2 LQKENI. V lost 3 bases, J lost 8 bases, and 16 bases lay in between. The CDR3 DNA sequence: TGTGCCAGCTCACCCGAAACAGGGAGGGGGGGCTACACCTTC. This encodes CASSPETGRGGYTF.

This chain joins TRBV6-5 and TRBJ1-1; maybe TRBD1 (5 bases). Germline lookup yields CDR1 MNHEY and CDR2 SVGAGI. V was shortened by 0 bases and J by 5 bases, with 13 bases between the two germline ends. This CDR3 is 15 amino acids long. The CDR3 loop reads CASSYSGSGPTEAFF. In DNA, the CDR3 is TGTGCCAGCAGTTACTCGGGGTCAGGGCCTACTGAAGCTTTCTTT.

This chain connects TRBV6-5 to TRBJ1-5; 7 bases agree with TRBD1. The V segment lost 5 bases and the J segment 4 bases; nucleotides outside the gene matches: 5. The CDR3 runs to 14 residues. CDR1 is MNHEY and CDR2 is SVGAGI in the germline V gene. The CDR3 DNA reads TGTGCCAGCAGTCAACTCAGGGGGAATCAGCCCCAGCATTTT. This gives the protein CASSQLRGNQPQHF.

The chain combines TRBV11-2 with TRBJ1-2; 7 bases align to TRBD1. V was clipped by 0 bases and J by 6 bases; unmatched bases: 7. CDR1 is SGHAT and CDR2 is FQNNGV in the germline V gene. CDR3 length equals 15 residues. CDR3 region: CASSLDAGTVDGYTF. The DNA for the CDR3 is TGTGCCAGCAGCTTAGACGCCGGGACAGTGGATGGCTACACCTTC.

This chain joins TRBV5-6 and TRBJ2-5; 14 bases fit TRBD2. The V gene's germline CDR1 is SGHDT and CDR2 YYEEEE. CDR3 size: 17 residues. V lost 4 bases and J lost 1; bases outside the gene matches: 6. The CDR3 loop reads CASSPGLAGGLQETQYF. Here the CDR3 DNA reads TGTGCCAGCAGCCCTGGACTAGCGGGAGGCCTCCAAGAGACCCAGTACTTC.

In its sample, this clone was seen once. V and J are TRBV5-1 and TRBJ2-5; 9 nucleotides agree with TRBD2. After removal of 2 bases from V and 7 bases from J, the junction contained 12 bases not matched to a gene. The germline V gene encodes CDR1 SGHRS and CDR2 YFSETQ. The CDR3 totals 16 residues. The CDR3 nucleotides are TGCGCCAGCAGCTTTCGACTAGCGGCCCCTAAGGGGACCCAGTACTTC. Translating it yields CASSFRLAAPKGTQYF.

The CDR3 sequence: CAWSVWVGRSSYNEQFF. The CDR3 DNA reads TGTGCCTGGAGTGTATGGGTCGGGAGGAGCTCCTACAATGAGCAGTTCTTC. The rearrangement links TRBV30 to TRBJ2-1, with 7 bases identical to TRBD2. This CDR3 is 17 amino acids long. Germline V gene data show CDR1 as GTSNPN and CDR2 as SVGIG (reference sequence). The J segment lost 0 bases and the V segment lost 0 bases, leaving 8 bases of the junction unmatched.

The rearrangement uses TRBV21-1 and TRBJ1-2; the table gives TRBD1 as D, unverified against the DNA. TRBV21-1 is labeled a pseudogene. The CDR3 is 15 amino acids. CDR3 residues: CASSKQGAVGYGYTF. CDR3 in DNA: TGTGCCAGCAGCAAGCAGGGGGCGGTCGGCTATGGCTACACCTTC.

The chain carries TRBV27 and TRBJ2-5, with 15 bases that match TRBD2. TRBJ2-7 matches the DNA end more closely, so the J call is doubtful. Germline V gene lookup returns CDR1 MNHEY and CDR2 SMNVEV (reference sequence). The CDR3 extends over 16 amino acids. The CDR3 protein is CASNEGLAGGLYEQYF. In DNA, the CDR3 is TGTGCCAGCAACGAGGGACTAGCGGGAGGTCTGTACGAGCAGTACTTC.

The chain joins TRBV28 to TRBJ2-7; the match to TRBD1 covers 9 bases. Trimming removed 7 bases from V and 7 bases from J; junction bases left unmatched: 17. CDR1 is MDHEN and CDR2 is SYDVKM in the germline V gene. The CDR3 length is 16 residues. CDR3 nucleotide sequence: TGTGCCAGCATTCTACGGCCCGGACAGGGGTCAGGGGAGCAGTACTTC. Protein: CASILRPGQGSGEQYF.

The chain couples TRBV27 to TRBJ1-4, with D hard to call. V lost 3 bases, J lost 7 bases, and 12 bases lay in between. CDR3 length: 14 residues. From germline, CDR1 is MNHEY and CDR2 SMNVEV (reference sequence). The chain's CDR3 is CASSLLEDGEKLFF. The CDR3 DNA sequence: TGTGCCAGCAGTTTGTTGGAGGACGGTGAAAAACTGTTTTTT.

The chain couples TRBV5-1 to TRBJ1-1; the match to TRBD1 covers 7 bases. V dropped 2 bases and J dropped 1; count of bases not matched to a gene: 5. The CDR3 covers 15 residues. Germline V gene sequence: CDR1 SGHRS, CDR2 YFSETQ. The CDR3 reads CASSFSGTANTEAFF. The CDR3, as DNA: TGCGCCAGCAGCTTTTCCGGGACAGCGAACACTGAAGCTTTCTTT.